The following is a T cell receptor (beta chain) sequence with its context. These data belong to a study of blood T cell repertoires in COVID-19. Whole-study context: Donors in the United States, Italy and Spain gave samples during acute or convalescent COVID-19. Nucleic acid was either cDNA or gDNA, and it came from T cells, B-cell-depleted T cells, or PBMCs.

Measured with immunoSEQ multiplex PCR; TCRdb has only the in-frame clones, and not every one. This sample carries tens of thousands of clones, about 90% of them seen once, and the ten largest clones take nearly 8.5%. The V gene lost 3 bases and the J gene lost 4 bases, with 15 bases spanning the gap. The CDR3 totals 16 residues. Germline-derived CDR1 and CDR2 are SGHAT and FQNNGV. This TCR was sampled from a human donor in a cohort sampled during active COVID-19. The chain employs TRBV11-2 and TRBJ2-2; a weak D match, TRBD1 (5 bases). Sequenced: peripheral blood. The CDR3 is CASSLLSRASTGELFF. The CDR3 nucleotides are TGTGCCAGCAGCTTGCTATCCAGGGCGAGCACCGGGGAGCTGTTTTTT.